The 9 T cell receptor beta chains below were found in one sample sequenced in a study of blood T cell repertoires in COVID-19 (dated by TCRdb to the early 2020s). The protocol used for the library was the immunoSEQ multiplex PCR assay. In TCRdb, the immuneACCESS table is reduced to in-frame sequences with V and J assigned. These tables do not hold every clone; where another copy was compared, an unresolved V gene accounts for under half, and the others remain unexplained. Across this sample there are more than 110,000 clones, with 70% to 80% seen only once. Around 9.5% of the sample goes to the ten largest clones. The sample taken for sequencing was peripheral blood. These receptors originate from a woman between 45 and 60 years old with active or convalescent COVID-19.

This chain uses TRBV3-1 (or the pseudogene TRBV3-2) with TRBJ2-1, with TRBD2 identical over 14 bases. In germline, CDR1 is LGHDT, CDR2 YNNKEL (reference sequence). This CDR3 comprises 16 residues. The J segment lost 8 bases and the V segment lost 4 bases, leaving 7 bases of the junction unmatched. DNA for the CDR3: TGTGCCAGCAGCCCCGGACTAGCGGGAGGAACCGATGAGCAGTTCTTC. Its translation is CASSPGLAGGTDEQFF.

This rearrangement joins TRBV28 to TRBJ1-6; D possibly corresponds to TRBD1 (6 bases). The V gene lost 10 bases and the J gene lost 6 bases, with 13 bases spanning the gap. Per germline, CDR1 MDHEN and CDR2 SYDVKM. The CDR3 length is 13 residues. In DNA, the CDR3 is TGTGCCATTTGTGGGACATTTAATTCACCCCTCCACTTT. This translates into CAICGTFNSPLHF.

This sequence joins TRBV30 and TRBJ1-2; D might be TRBD1 (6 bases). Germline assignment: CDR1 GTSNPN and CDR2 SVGIG (reference sequence). The CDR3 consists of 14 residues. V was cut by 0 bases and J by 6 bases, with 14 bases left in between. CDR3 protein: CAWSVGRGSDGYTF. The CDR3 coding sequence is TGTGCCTGGAGTGTCGGCAGGGGAAGCGATGGCTACACCTTC.

The chain combines TRBV7-8 with TRBJ1-5, with no clear D. This CDR3 is 15 amino acids long. V lost 3 bases, J lost 0 bases, and 9 bases lay in between. CDR1 SGHVS and CDR2 FQNEAQ come from the germline V gene. CDR3 protein: CASSFGVNSNQPQHF. The CDR3 region has the DNA TGTGCCAGCAGCTTCGGGGTAAATAGCAATCAGCCCCAGCATTTT.

The genes are TRBV11-2 and TRBJ1-1; TRBD1 might be the D (5 bases). Germline V gene data show CDR1 as SGHAT and CDR2 as FQNNGV. The ends were cut back, 3 bases at V and 11 bases at J, with 16 bases in the middle. The CDR3 covers 13 residues. The CDR3 DNA is TGTGCCAGCAGCTTGGGGCAGGGCCCGGACGCTTTCTTT. The encoded protein is CASSLGQGPDAFF.

The rearrangement links TRBV18 to TRBJ2-7; D unresolved. Germline V gene sequence: CDR1 KGHSH, CDR2 LQKENI. Trimming took 5 bases from V and 5 from J, leaving 7 bases between them. The CDR3 spans 11 residues. In nucleotides, the CDR3 is TGTGCCAGCTCATCTAATAACGAGCAGTACTTC. Its protein product is CASSSNNEQYF.

V usage is TRBV20-1 and J usage is TRBJ2-7, with D tentatively TRBD2 (5 bases). Per germline, CDR1 DFQATT and CDR2 SNEGSKA (reference sequence). V was pared by 4 bases and J by 2 bases, with 6 bases between. This CDR3 region has 11 residues. CDR3 protein: CSATRAYEQYF. CDR3 sequence (DNA): TGCAGTGCTACGAGGGCCTACGAGCAGTACTTC.

The chain couples TRBV6-2 or TRBV6-3 to TRBJ2-1; TRBD2 matches 12 bases. CDR3 length equals 16 residues. V dropped 2 bases and J dropped 4; count of bases not matched to a gene: 3. Germline CDR1 and CDR2: MNHEY and SVGEGT. The CDR3 loop is CASSYRGLAGYNEQFF. CDR3 nucleotide sequence: TGTGCCAGCAGTTACCGAGGACTAGCGGGATACAATGAGCAGTTCTTC.

The V and J genes are TRBV7-2 and TRBJ1-2; D gene uncertain. The CDR3 is 15 amino acids. V lost 4 bases and J 3 bases, leaving 15 bases between the germline ends. Germline V gives CDR1 SGHTA, CDR2 FQGNSA. The CDR3 spells CASSSRGAEDYGYTF. The CDR3 bases are TGTGCCAGCAGCTCCCGGGGAGCAGAGGACTATGGCTACACCTTC. Together with reference TRBV7-2 and TRBJ1-2, the CDR3 gives the full variable domain: GAGVSQSPSNKVTEKGKDVELRCDPISGHTALYWYRQSLGQGLEFLIYFQGNSAPDKSGLPSDRFSAERTGGSVSTLTIQRTQQEDSAVYLCASSSRGAEDYGYTFGSGTRLTVV.